This T cell receptor beta chain derives from a study of shared clonotypes between healthy human individuals. This clone was found once. Its antigen is not known. All the donors were Caucasian adults who lived in Nashville, Tennessee. Study-wide points: Sharing across four donors was highest in naive CD4 (around 5%) and lowest in memory CD8 (roughly 0.4%). Naive subsets, compared against memory subsets, generally had larger estimated richness values.

Using immunoSEQ multiplex PCR, the repertoire was profiled, and TCRdb retains in-frame clones only, with some absent. The data contain millions of clones, approximately 94% of them singletons. The specimen sequenced was naive CD4+ T cells sorted from blood. The subset denotes: CD45RA+ positively selected. The sequence was collected from a man younger than 35 in good health.

The chain's CDR3 is CATSRESPYEQFF. The CDR3 DNA is TGTGCCACCAGCAGAGAAAGCCCATATGAGCAGTTCTTC. J is TRBJ2-1 and V is TRBV15; D is uncertain. CDR3 length equals 13 residues. Germline V gene lookup returns CDR1 LNHNV and CDR2 YYDKDF (reference sequence). Trimming shortened V by 0 bases and J by 8 bases, and 8 bases separated the two germline ends.